Listed here are 12 T cell receptor beta chains from one sample, sequenced in a study of blood T cell repertoires in COVID-19. Using immunoSEQ multiplex PCR, the repertoire was profiled, and TCRdb retains in-frame clones only, with some absent. The sample has nearly 50,000 clones, roughly 84% seen once. Sequencing input: peripheral blood. These receptors all stem from a woman aged 60 to 75 with acute or convalescent COVID-19.

The chain uses TRBV19 and TRBJ1-2; no reliable D call. The CDR3 runs to 14 residues. Per the germline V gene, CDR1 is LNHDA and CDR2 is SQIVND (reference sequence). Trimming took off 5 bases at V and 2 bases at J, with 12 bases between the two ends. The CDR3 coding sequence is TGTGCCAGTAGTTTCGGGCGGGCGAACTATGGCTACACCTTC. It yields the protein CASSFGRANYGYTF.

J is TRBJ2-5 and V is TRBV7-3, with unresolved D. Germline-derived CDR1 and CDR2 are SGHTA and FQGTGA. V was clipped by 5 bases and J by 2 bases, with 9 bases between them. This CDR3 has 13 amino acids. CDR3 region: CASSASPQETQYF. The DNA for the CDR3 is TGTGCCAGCAGCGCGTCTCCGCAAGAGACCCAGTACTTC.

CDR3 region: CASSPGGTGYEQYF. In nucleotides, the CDR3 is TGTGCCAGCAGCCCGGGCGGGACAGGATACGAGCAGTACTTC. V is TRBV28 and J is TRBJ2-7, with 8 bases fitting TRBD1. Germline values: CDR1 MDHEN, CDR2 SYDVKM. V lost 6 bases, J lost 4 bases, and 8 bases stayed unmatched. The CDR3 length is 14 residues.

The chain employs TRBV4-3 and TRBJ2-1; TRBD1 agrees at 8 bases. The CDR3 is made up of 15 amino acids. Germline V gene sequence: CDR1 LGHNA, CDR2 YSLEER. V was pared by 6 bases and J by 5 bases, with 9 bases of the junction left unmatched. DNA for the CDR3: TGCGCCAGCAGTAACGACAGGGGAATTAACAATGAGCAGTTCTTC. As protein: CASSNDRGINNEQFF.

This sequence joins TRBV19 and TRBJ2-3; 9 bases map to TRBD2. This CDR3 contains 15 residues. Germline loops: CDR1 LNHDA, CDR2 SQIVND (reference sequence). The trim removed 5 bases at V and 2 bases at J, leaving 5 bases unmatched. CDR3 loop: CASSPLAGTTDTQYF. The CDR3 DNA reads as TGTGCCAGTAGTCCCCTAGCGGGGACCACAGATACGCAGTATTTT.

The V gene is TRBV27, the J gene TRBJ2-2; the match to TRBD1 covers 10 bases. The CDR3 contains 16 residues. Looked up from germline, CDR1 is MNHEY and CDR2 is SMNVEV (reference sequence). The ends lost 0 bases at V and 5 bases at J; junction bases unmatched: 3. As DNA, the CDR3 is TGTGCCAGCAGTTTATCGCGGGACAGGGGAACCGGGGAGCTGTTTTTT. Amino acids: CASSLSRDRGTGELFF.

This clone came up a few times. This rearrangement joins TRBV7-8 to TRBJ2-1, with D perhaps matching TRBD2 (5 bases). V was pared by 8 bases and J by 3 bases, with 14 bases between. The CDR3 has 14 amino acids. Germline-derived CDR1 and CDR2 are SGHVS and FQNEAQ. The CDR3 protein is CASDPTEGYNEQFF. The CDR3 nucleotides read TGTGCCAGCGACCCCACTGAGGGCTACAATGAGCAGTTCTTC.

This rearrangement joins TRBV27 to TRBJ2-2; 10 bases align to TRBD2. Germline V gene lookup returns CDR1 MNHEY and CDR2 SMNVEV (reference sequence). This CDR3 contains 18 residues. With V trimmed by 3 bases and J by 6 bases, 13 bases remained unmatched. The CDR3 DNA follows: TGTGCCAGCAGTTTCCTACAGCGGGGGGGCTCAAGGTCCGGGGAGCTGTTTTTT. Protein product: CASSFLQRGGSRSGELFF.

The rearrangement links TRBV7-9 to TRBJ2-7; TRBD2 matches 8 bases. The CDR3 covers 16 residues. The V segment lost 3 bases and the J segment 1 base; nucleotides outside the gene matches: 8. CDR1 and CDR2 from the germline V gene are SEHNR and FQNEAQ (reference sequence). CDR3 region: CASSFLGRGGSYEQYF. The CDR3, as DNA: TGTGCCAGCAGCTTCCTTGGGCGCGGGGGGTCCTACGAGCAGTACTTC.

The chain combines TRBV7-2 with TRBJ2-5; D may be TRBD2 (6 bases). Trimming shortened V by 10 bases and J by 5 bases, and 23 bases separated the two germline ends. The CDR3 runs 15 residues. Germline assignment: CDR1 SGHTA and CDR2 FQGNSA. The CDR3 DNA reads TGTGCCATAGGGAGGCCATCGAGGGCAGGGGAGACCCAGTACTTC. Its protein product is CAIGRPSRAGETQYF. The full variable domain, rest sourced from reference TRBV7-2 and TRBJ2-5, is GAGVSQSPSNKVTEKGKDVELRCDPISGHTALYWYRQSLGQGLEFLIYFQGNSAPDKSGLPSDRFSAERTGGSVSTLTIQRTQQEDSAVYLCAIGRPSRAGETQYFGPGTRLLVL.

This clone was detected only a few times. CDR3 nucleotides: TGTGCCAGCAGCTTAGTATCAGGGGCCACCGGGGAGCTGTTTTTT. Protein sequence: CASSLVSGATGELFF. J is TRBJ2-2 and V is TRBV7-8, with a weak D call TRBD1 (6 bases). V dropped 1 base and J dropped 4 bases, with 10 bases sitting between them. Germline values: CDR1 SGHVS, CDR2 FQNEAQ. This CDR3 spans 15 amino acids.

This chain joins TRBV20-1 and TRBJ2-5, with D hard to call. Germline CDR1 and CDR2: DFQATT and SNEGSKA (reference sequence). This CDR3 region has 13 residues. Trimming removed 3 bases at V and 5 bases at J, with 13 bases between. The CDR3 loop is CSASSTVWETQYF. CDR3 sequence (DNA): TGCAGTGCTAGTTCTACCGTGTGGGAGACCCAGTACTTC.